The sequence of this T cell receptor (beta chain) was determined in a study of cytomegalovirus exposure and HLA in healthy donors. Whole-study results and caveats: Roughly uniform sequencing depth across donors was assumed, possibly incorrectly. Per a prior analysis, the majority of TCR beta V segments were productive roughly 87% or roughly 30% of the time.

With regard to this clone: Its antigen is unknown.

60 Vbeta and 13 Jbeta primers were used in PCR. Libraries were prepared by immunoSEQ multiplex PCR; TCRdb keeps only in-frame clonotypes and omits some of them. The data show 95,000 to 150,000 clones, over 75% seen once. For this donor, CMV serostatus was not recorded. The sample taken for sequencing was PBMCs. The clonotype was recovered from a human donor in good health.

The DNA for the CDR3 is TGTGCCAGCAGTTACTCGGGGCGGGAGAATCTAGATACGCAGTATTTT. Translated, it gives CASSYSGRENLDTQYF. The V and J genes are TRBV6-6 and TRBJ2-3, with 7 bases fitting TRBD2. J gave up 5 bases and V 0 bases, and 8 bases lay outside the gene matches. There are 16 residues in the CDR3. Germline CDR1 MNHNY, CDR2 SVGAGI (reference sequence).